This is a list of T cell receptor beta chains from one sample in a study of blood T cell repertoires in COVID-19. Only in-frame clones appear in the TCRdb table, and some are missing; sequencing was by immunoSEQ multiplex PCR. The table shows fewer than 85,000 clones, with around three quarters occurring only once. Sequenced: peripheral blood. These receptors were taken from a man in his sixties with active or convalescent COVID-19. The CDR3 runs from the conserved cysteine through the conserved F or W. D genes are given only for firm matches. For some rows the clone size is stated as once, few or many, or as a class when expanded; others skip it.

D gene: TRBD1
V gene: TRBV28
clone size: NA
CDR3 length: 13
J gene: TRBJ2-2
CDR3 DNA: TGTGCCACACAGGGGACACGATTCGGGGAGCTGTTTTTT
CDR3 protein: CATQGTRFGELFF

D gene: TRBD1
V gene: TRBV10-3
clone size: medium-sized
CDR3 length: 15
J gene: TRBJ1-1
CDR3 DNA: TGTGCCATCAGTGAGTCCGGGACAGTGAACACTGAAGCTTTCTTT
CDR3 protein: CAISESGTVNTEAFF

D gene: NA
V gene: TRBV3-1/TRBV3-2
clone size: NA
CDR3 length: 11
J gene: TRBJ2-7
CDR3 DNA: TGTGCCAGCAGCCAAGTCTCCGAGCAGTACTTC
CDR3 protein: CASSQVSEQYF

D gene: NA
V gene: TRBV7-8
clone size: NA
CDR3 length: 13
J gene: TRBJ1-1
CDR3 DNA: TGTGCCAGCAGCCAGACAGAGTACACTGAAGCTTTCTTT
CDR3 protein: CASSQTEYTEAFF

D gene: TRBD2
V gene: TRBV6-5
clone size: NA
CDR3 length: 16
J gene: TRBJ2-5
CDR3 DNA: TGTGCCAGCAGTTCTCCCCAACTAGCGGGGGTGGAGACCCAGTACTTC
CDR3 protein: CASSSPQLAGVETQYF

D gene: NA
V gene: TRBV6-2/TRBV6-3
clone size: NA
CDR3 length: 15
J gene: TRBJ2-5
CDR3 DNA: TGTGCCAGCAGTTACTCGTGGAGGACCCAAGAGACCCAGTACTTC
CDR3 protein: CASSYSWRTQETQYF

D gene: NA
V gene: TRBV6-1
clone size: few
CDR3 length: 12
J gene: TRBJ2-1
CDR3 DNA: TGTGCCAGCAGTCTACCATACAATGAGCAGTTCTTC
CDR3 protein: CASSLPYNEQFF

D gene: NA
V gene: TRBV5-1
clone size: NA
CDR3 length: 16
J gene: TRBJ1-6
CDR3 DNA: TGCGCCAGCAGTTCGACAGCGCGAACCTATAATTCACCCCTCCACTTT
CDR3 protein: CASSSTARTYNSPLHF

D gene: TRBD1
V gene: TRBV3-1/TRBV3-2
clone size: NA
CDR3 length: 15
J gene: TRBJ2-1
CDR3 DNA: TGTGCCAGCAGCCGCCACTCGGACAGGGTCAATGAGCAGTTCTTC
CDR3 protein: CASSRHSDRVNEQFF

D gene: TRBD1
V gene: TRBV7-2
clone size: NA
CDR3 length: 14
J gene: TRBJ1-2
CDR3 DNA: TGTGCCAGCAGCCCCGCCCGGGACAGAGGCGGCTACACCTTC
CDR3 protein: CASSPARDRGGYTF

D gene: NA
V gene: TRBV27
clone size: NA
CDR3 length: 15
J gene: TRBJ2-1
CDR3 DNA: TGTGCCAGCAGTTTAGCGGGGACTTCCGTCAATGAGCAGTTCTTC
CDR3 protein: CASSLAGTSVNEQFF

D gene: NA
V gene: TRBV19
clone size: once
CDR3 length: 15
J gene: TRBJ1-5
CDR3 DNA: TGTGCCAGTAGTAAGCGTCGGGGAGGGGAGCAGCCCCAGCATTTT
CDR3 protein: CASSKRRGGEQPQHF

D gene: NA
V gene: TRBV2
clone size: NA
CDR3 length: 13
J gene: TRBJ1-1
CDR3 DNA: TGTGCCAGCAGCCGTGACACAGGTTCTGAAGCTTTCTTT
CDR3 protein: CASSRDTGSEAFF

D gene: NA
V gene: TRBV27
clone size: NA
CDR3 length: 15
J gene: TRBJ2-1
CDR3 DNA: TGTGCCAGCAGTCCTTTTTCCGTCCTAGGTGATGAGCAGTTCTTC
CDR3 protein: CASSPFSVLGDEQFF

D gene: NA
V gene: TRBV15
clone size: NA
CDR3 length: 16
J gene: TRBJ2-3
CDR3 DNA: TGTGCCACCAGCAGAACTTCGGGGGATACAACAGATACGCAGTATTTT
CDR3 protein: CATSRTSGDTTDTQYF

D gene: TRBD1
V gene: TRBV7-9
clone size: NA
CDR3 length: 16
J gene: TRBJ1-2
CDR3 DNA: TGTGCCAGCAGCTTACAAGGGGCGACAGGGATCTATGGCTACACCTTC
CDR3 protein: CASSLQGATGIYGYTF

D gene: NA
V gene: TRBV3-1/TRBV3-2
clone size: NA
CDR3 length: 16
J gene: TRBJ2-5
CDR3 DNA: TGTGCCAGCAGCCAGAACCCTGGCGGGGTCCCAGAGACCCAGTACTTC
CDR3 protein: CASSQNPGGVPETQYF

D gene: TRBD2
V gene: TRBV5-1
clone size: NA
CDR3 length: 15
J gene: TRBJ2-1
CDR3 DNA: TGCGCCAGCAGCTCACTAGCGGGGGGGCCAAATGAGCAGTTCTTC
CDR3 protein: CASSSLAGGPNEQFF

D gene: NA
V gene: TRBV18
clone size: NA
CDR3 length: 13
J gene: TRBJ2-7
CDR3 DNA: TGTGCCAGCTCACCACAGGGGGGGGTCGAGCAGTACTTC
CDR3 protein: CASSPQGGVEQYF

D gene: NA
V gene: TRBV10-3
clone size: NA
CDR3 length: 15
J gene: TRBJ2-5
CDR3 DNA: TGTGCCATCAGTGAAACTACCGCGGGCTATGAGACCCAGTACTTC
CDR3 protein: CAISETTAGYETQYF

D gene: TRBD1
V gene: TRBV25-1
clone size: NA
CDR3 length: 14
J gene: TRBJ1-2
CDR3 DNA: TGTGCCAGCAGTGGACAGGGGGCGCGGTATGGCTACACCTTC
CDR3 protein: CASSGQGARYGYTF

D gene: NA
V gene: TRBV6-5
clone size: NA
CDR3 length: 16
J gene: TRBJ1-3
CDR3 DNA: TGTGCCAGCAGTTACTCGTCGGCGGGTGATGGATACACCATATATTTT
CDR3 protein: CASSYSSAGDGYTIYF

D gene: TRBD1
V gene: TRBV7-2
clone size: few
CDR3 length: 15
J gene: TRBJ1-2
CDR3 DNA: TGTGCCAGCAGCACTCCAGACAGGGGGCAGTTTGGCTACACCTTC
CDR3 protein: CASSTPDRGQFGYTF

D gene: TRBD1
V gene: TRBV2
clone size: NA
CDR3 length: 14
J gene: TRBJ2-3
CDR3 DNA: TGTGCCAGACAGGGGGCCACTAGCACAGATACGCAGTATTTT
CDR3 protein: CARQGATSTDTQYF

D gene: TRBD2
V gene: TRBV5-4
clone size: NA
CDR3 length: 18
J gene: TRBJ2-3
CDR3 DNA: TGTGCCAGCAGCACCGGGACTAGCGGGGGAACTAGCACAGATACGCAGTATTTT
CDR3 protein: CASSTGTSGGTSTDTQYF

D gene: NA
V gene: TRBV7-3
clone size: NA
CDR3 length: 16
J gene: TRBJ2-3
CDR3 DNA: TGTGCCAGCAGCTTATTCGGGGGTGTACGGACAGATACGCAGTATTTT
CDR3 protein: CASSLFGGVRTDTQYF

D gene: TRBD1
V gene: TRBV7-9
clone size: NA
CDR3 length: 16
J gene: TRBJ1-4
CDR3 DNA: TGTGCCAGCAGCTTCGGGACAGATGCAACTAATGAAAAACTGTTTTTT
CDR3 protein: CASSFGTDATNEKLFF

D gene: NA
V gene: TRBV5-4
clone size: NA
CDR3 length: 12
J gene: TRBJ1-1
CDR3 DNA: TGTGCCAGCAGCTTGGAACTGAGAGAAGCTTTCTTT
CDR3 protein: CASSLELREAFF

D gene: NA
V gene: TRBV6-5
clone size: once
CDR3 length: 13
J gene: TRBJ2-7
CDR3 DNA: TGTGCCAGCAACTCCAGGGGCCCCTACGAGCAGTACTTC
CDR3 protein: CASNSRGPYEQYF

D gene: TRBD1
V gene: TRBV18
clone size: NA
CDR3 length: 17
J gene: TRBJ1-5
CDR3 DNA: TGTGCCAGCTCACCAGGGACAGGGACATATAGCAATCAGCCCCAGCATTTT
CDR3 protein: CASSPGTGTYSNQPQHF

D gene: TRBD1
V gene: TRBV11-2
clone size: NA
CDR3 length: 14
J gene: TRBJ2-7
CDR3 DNA: TGTGCCAGCAGCTCGGGACAGGGCAGCTACGAGCAGTACTTC
CDR3 protein: CASSSGQGSYEQYF

D gene: TRBD1
V gene: TRBV7-9
clone size: few
CDR3 length: 15
J gene: TRBJ2-3
CDR3 DNA: TGTGCCAGCAGCTCCCCCGGGACAGGGATTTGGGCGGGGTATTTT
CDR3 protein: CASSSPGTGIWAGYF

D gene: NA
V gene: TRBV12-5
clone size: few
CDR3 length: 13
J gene: TRBJ2-3
CDR3 DNA: TGTGCTAGTGGTTTAGAAGTAGGCGGAGCGCAGTATTTT
CDR3 protein: CASGLEVGGAQYF

D gene: NA
V gene: TRBV24-1
clone size: once
CDR3 length: 12
J gene: TRBJ1-1
CDR3 DNA: TGTGCCACCGGCGGGGGTAACACTGAAGCTTTCTTT
CDR3 protein: CATGGGNTEAFF

D gene: TRBD2
V gene: TRBV9
clone size: NA
CDR3 length: 16
J gene: TRBJ2-2
CDR3 DNA: TGTGCCAGCAGCGTAGTGGGAACGGGGGGCACCGGGGAGCTGTTTTTT
CDR3 protein: CASSVVGTGGTGELFF

D gene: NA
V gene: TRBV4-3
clone size: few
CDR3 length: 22
J gene: TRBJ1-4
CDR3 DNA: TGCGCCAGCAGCCAAGACCCCCTCTCTAGTGTGGGGCTGTCAAACCAGAATGAAAAACTGTTTTTT
CDR3 protein: CASSQDPLSSVGLSNQNEKLFF

D gene: TRBD1
V gene: TRBV6-5
clone size: NA
CDR3 length: 14
J gene: TRBJ1-1
CDR3 DNA: TGTGCCAGCACCGCGACAGGGGCGAACACTGAAGCTTTCTTT
CDR3 protein: CASTATGANTEAFF

D gene: NA
V gene: TRBV7-6
clone size: NA
CDR3 length: 15
J gene: TRBJ1-4
CDR3 DNA: TGTGCCAGCAGCTCGTCGACAGCAACTAATGAAAAACTGTTTTTT
CDR3 protein: CASSSSTATNEKLFF

D gene: TRBD1
V gene: TRBV10-3
clone size: NA
CDR3 length: 16
J gene: TRBJ2-5
CDR3 DNA: TGTGCCATCAGTGACCCCGGACAGGCCCTACAAGAGACCCAGTACTTC
CDR3 protein: CAISDPGQALQETQYF

D gene: TRBD2
V gene: TRBV7-2
clone size: few
CDR3 length: 15
J gene: TRBJ2-7
CDR3 DNA: TGTGCCAGCAGCTGGGCAGCGGGGGCCCGGGGCGAGCAGTACTTC
CDR3 protein: CASSWAAGARGEQYF

D gene: TRBD1
V gene: TRBV3-1/TRBV3-2
clone size: NA
CDR3 length: 15
J gene: TRBJ1-1
CDR3 DNA: TGTGCCAGCAGCCAGGGGGACAGGGACGGCACTGAAGCTTTCTTT
CDR3 protein: CASSQGDRDGTEAFF